This T cell receptor beta chain was sequenced for a study of blood T cell repertoires in COVID-19. For the study at large: Collection of acute and convalescent COVID-19 samples took place in the United States, Italy and Spain. PBMCs, B-cell-depleted T cells, or T cells were the source of the cDNA or gDNA that made up the material.

The table came from immunoSEQ multiplex PCR; TCRdb's copy has only in-frame clones and leaves some out. The sample shows 90,000 or so clones, roughly three quarters of them seen only once. This clonotype was sampled from a human donor in a cohort sampled during active COVID-19. The sample taken for sequencing was peripheral blood.

CDR3: CASSLSTSGETQYF. Written as DNA, the CDR3 is TGTGCCAGCAGCTTATCGACAAGCGGGGAGACCCAGTACTTC. V gene TRBV7-8 combines with J gene TRBJ2-5, with TRBD2 as a possible D gene (6 bases). V lost 2 bases to trimming and J lost 5 bases, with 12 bases between them. Per the germline V gene, CDR1 is SGHVS and CDR2 is FQNEAQ. The CDR3 is made up of 14 amino acids. The whole variable domain, filled in from reference TRBV7-8 and TRBJ2-5, reads GAGVSQSPRYKVAKRGQDVALRCDPISGHVSLFWYQQALGQGPEFLTYFQNEAQLDKSGLPSDRFFAERPEGSVSTLKIQRTQQEDSAVYLCASSLSTSGETQYFGPGTRLLVL.